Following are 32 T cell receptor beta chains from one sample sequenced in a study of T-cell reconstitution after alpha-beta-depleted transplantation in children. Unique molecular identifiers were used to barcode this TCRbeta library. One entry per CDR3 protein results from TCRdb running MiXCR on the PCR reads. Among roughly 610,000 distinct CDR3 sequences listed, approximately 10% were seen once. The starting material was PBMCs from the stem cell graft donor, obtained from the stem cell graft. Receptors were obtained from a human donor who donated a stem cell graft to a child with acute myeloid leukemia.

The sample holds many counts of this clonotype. CDR3 DNA sequence: TGCAGCGTTCCCACGGGAGGGGTCTATGGCTACACCTTC. As protein: CSVPTGGVYGYTF. The chain joins TRBV29-1 to TRBJ1-2, with D possibly matching TRBD1 (5 bases). The CDR3 is 13 residues long. Per the germline V gene, CDR1 is SQVTM and CDR2 is ANQGSEA. V gave up 5 bases and J gave up 4 bases, with 14 bases separating them.

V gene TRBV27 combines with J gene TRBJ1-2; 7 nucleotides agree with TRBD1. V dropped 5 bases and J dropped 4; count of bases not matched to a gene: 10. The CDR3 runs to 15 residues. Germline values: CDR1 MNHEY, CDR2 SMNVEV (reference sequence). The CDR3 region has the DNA TGTGCCAGCAGTCCCCAAGGACAGGCCAGCTATGGCTACACCTTC. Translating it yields CASSPQGQASYGYTF.

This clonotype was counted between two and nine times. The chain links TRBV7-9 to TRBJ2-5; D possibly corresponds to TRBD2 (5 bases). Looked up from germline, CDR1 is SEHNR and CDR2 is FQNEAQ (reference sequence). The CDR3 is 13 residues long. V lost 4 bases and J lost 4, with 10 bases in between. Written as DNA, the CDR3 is TGTGCCAGCAGCTGGTTCGAGGGAGAGACCCAGTACTTC. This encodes CASSWFEGETQYF.

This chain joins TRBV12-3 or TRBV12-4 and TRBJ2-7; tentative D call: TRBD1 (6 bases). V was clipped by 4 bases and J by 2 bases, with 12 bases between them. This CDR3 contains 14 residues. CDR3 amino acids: CASSSGTYPYEQYF. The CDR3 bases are TGTGCCAGCAGTTCAGGGACATACCCCTACGAGCAGTACTTC.

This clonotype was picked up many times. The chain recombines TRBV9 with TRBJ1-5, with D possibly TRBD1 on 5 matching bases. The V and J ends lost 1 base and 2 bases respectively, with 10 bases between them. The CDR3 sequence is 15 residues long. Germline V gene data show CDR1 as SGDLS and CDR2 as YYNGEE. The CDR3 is CASSVSSGGNQPQHF. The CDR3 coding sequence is TGTGCCAGCAGCGTAAGTTCGGGGGGCAATCAGCCCCAGCATTTT.

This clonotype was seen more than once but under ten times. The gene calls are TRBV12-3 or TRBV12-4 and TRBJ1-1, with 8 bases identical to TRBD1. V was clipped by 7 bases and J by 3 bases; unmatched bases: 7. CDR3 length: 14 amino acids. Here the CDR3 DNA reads TGTGCCAGCATAAGTACAGGGGGTTACACTGAAGCTTTCTTT. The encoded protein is CASISTGGYTEAFF.

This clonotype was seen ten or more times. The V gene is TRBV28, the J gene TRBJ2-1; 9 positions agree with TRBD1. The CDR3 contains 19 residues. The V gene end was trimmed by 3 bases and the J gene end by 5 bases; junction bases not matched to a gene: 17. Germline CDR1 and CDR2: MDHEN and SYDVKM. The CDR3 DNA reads TGTGCCAGCAGTTTGGGGACAGGGCTCGGAGGAGGCCTACACAATGAGCAGTTCTTC. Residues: CASSLGTGLGGGLHNEQFF.

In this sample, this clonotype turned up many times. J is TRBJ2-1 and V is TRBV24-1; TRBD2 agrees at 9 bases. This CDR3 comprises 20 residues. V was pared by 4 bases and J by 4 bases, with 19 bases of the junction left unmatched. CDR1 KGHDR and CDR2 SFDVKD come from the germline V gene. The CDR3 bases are TGTGCCACCAGTGACCCGGGATTAGCGGGAGAAAGCTCCCCGTACAATGAGCAGTTCTTC. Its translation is CATSDPGLAGESSPYNEQFF.

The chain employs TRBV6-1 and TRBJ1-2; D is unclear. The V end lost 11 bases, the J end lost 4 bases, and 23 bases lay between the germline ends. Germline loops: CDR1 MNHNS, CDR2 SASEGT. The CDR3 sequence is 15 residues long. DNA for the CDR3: TGTGCCGCGACCGGACGAGATGCCGGCGCCTATGGCTACACCTTC. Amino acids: CAATGRDAGAYGYTF.

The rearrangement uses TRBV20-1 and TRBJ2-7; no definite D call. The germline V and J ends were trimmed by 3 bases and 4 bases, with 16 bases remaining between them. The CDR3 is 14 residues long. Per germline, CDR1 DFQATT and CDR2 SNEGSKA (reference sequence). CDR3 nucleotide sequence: TGCAGTGCTAGTGTCTCTCCGTCCAAGTACGAGCAGTACTTC. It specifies CSASVSPSKYEQYF.

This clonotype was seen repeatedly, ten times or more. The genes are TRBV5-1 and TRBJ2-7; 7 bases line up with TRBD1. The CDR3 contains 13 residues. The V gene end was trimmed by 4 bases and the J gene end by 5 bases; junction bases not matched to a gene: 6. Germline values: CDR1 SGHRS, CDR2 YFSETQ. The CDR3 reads CASSPQGFHEQYF. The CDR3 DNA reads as TGCGCCAGCAGCCCACAGGGGTTCCACGAGCAGTACTTC.

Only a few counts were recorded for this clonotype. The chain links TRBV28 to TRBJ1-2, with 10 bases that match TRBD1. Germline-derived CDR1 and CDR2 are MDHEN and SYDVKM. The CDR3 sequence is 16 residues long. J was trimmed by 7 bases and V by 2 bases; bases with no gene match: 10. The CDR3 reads CASSLLGDRGPTGYTF. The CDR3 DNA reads TGTGCCAGCAGTTTACTCGGGGACAGGGGCCCGACTGGCTACACCTTC.

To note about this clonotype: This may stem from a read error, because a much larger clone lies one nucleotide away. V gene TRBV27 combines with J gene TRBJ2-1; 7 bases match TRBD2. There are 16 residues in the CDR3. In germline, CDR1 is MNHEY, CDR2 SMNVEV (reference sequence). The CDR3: CVSSLLEGAGIQGQFF. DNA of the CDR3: TGTGTCAGCAGTCTCCTAGAGGGAGCGGGAATACAAGGGCAGTTCTTC.

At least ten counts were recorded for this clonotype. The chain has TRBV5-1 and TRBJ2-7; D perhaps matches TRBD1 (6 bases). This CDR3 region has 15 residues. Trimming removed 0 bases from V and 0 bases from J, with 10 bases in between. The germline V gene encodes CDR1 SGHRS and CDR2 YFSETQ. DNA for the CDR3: TGCGCCAGCAGCTTGGGACAGGTCAGCTCCTACGAGCAGTACTTC. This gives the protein CASSLGQVSSYEQYF.

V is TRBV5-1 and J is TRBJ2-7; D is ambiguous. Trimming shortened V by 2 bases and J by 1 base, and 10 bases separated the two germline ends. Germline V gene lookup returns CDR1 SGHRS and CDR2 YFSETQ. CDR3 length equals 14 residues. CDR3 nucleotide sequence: TGCGCCAGCAGCTTAGCGACCCTTTCCTACGAGCAGTACTTC. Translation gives CASSLATLSYEQYF.

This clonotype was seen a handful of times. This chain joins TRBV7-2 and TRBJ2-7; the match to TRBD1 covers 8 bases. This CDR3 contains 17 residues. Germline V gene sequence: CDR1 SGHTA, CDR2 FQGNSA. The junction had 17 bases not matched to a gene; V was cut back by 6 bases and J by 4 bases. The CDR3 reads CASSRDRDRGSRYEQYF. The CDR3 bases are TGTGCCAGCAGTCGAGACCGCGACAGGGGATCTCGGTACGAGCAGTACTTC.

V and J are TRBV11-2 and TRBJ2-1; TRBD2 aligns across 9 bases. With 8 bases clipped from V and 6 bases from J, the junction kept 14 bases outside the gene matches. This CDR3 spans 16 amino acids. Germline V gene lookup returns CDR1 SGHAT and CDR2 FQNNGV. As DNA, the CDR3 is TGTGCCAGCGGTCGTAGCGGGGGCGTAGAGCGCAATGAGCAGTTCTTC. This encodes CASGRSGGVERNEQFF.

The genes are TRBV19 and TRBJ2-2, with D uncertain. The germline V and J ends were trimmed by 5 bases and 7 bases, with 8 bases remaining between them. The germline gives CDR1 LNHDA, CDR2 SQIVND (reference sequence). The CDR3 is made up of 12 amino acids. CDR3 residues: CASSAVGGELFF. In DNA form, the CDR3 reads TGTGCCAGTAGTGCAGTAGGCGGGGAGCTGTTTTTT.

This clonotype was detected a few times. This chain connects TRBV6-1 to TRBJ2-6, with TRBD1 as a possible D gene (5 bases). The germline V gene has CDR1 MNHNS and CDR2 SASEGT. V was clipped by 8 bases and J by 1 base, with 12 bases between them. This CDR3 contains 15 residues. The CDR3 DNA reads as TGTGCCAGCCATTTAGGGGTATCTGGGGCCAACGTCCTGACTTTC. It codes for CASHLGVSGANVLTF.

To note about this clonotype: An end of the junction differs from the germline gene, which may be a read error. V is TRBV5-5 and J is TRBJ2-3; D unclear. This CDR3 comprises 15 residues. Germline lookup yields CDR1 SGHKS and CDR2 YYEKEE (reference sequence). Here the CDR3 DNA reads TGTGTCAGCAGCTTGGGTTCCTCTCTCACAGATACGCAGTATTTT. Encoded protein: CVSSLGSSLTDTQYF.

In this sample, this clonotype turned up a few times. In nucleotides, the CDR3 is TGTCCCATCCAGGGGCCATCAATTAACTATGGCTACACCTTC. It yields the protein CPIQGPSINYGYTF. This chain uses TRBV7-3 with TRBJ1-2, with D perhaps matching TRBD1 (6 bases). The CDR3 runs 14 residues. In germline, CDR1 is SGHTA, CDR2 FQGTGA.

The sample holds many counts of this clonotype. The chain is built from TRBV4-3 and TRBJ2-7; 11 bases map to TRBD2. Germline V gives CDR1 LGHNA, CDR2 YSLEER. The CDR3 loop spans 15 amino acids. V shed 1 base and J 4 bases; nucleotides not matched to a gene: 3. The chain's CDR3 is CASSQGTSGLYEQYF. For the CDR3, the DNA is TGCGCCAGCAGCCAAGGGACTAGCGGGCTTTACGAGCAGTACTTC.

The CDR3 spells CASSLGDSRVEQFF. The CDR3 nucleotides are TGTGCCAGCAGCTTAGGGGACTCCAGAGTTGAGCAGTTCTTC. The chain joins TRBV7-9 to TRBJ2-1; D possibly corresponds to TRBD2 (6 bases). CDR3 length equals 14 residues. V gave up 1 base and J gave up 9 bases, with 13 bases separating them. Germline V lookup: CDR1 SEHNR, CDR2 FQNEAQ (reference sequence).

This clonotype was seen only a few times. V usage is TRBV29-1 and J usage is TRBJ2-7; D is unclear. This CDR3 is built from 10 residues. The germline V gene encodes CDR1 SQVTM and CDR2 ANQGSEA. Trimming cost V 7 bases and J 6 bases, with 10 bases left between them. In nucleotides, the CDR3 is TGCAGCGCACTGAATCGCGAGCAGTACTTC. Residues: CSALNREQYF.

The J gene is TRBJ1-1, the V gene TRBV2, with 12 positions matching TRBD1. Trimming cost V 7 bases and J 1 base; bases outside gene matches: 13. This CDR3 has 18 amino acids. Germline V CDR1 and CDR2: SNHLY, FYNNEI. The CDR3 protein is CASTQGWDRGLENTEAFF. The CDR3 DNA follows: TGTGCCAGCACCCAAGGATGGGACAGGGGGCTTGAGAACACTGAAGCTTTCTTT.

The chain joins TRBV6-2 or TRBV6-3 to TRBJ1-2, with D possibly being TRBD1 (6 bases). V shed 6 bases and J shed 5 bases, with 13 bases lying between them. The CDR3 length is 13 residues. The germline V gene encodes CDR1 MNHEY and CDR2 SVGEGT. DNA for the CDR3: TGTGCCAGCAGAACGACAGGAGATTATGGCTACACCTTC. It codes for CASRTTGDYGYTF.

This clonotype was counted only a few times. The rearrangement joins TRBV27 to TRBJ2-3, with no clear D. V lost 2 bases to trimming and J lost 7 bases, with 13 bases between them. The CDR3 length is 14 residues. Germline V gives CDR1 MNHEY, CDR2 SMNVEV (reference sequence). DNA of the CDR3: TGTGCCAGCAGTTTAAACTCGGCGGTCAATACGCAGTATTTT. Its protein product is CASSLNSAVNTQYF.

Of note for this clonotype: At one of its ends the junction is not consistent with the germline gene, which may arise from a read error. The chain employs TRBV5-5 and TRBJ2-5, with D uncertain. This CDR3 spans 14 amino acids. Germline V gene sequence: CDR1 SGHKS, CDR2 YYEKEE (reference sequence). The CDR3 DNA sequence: TGTGCCAGCAGATTGGTTGGTTCCCCAGAGACCCAGTACTTC. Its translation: CASRLVGSPETQYF. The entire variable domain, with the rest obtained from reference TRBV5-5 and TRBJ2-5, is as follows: DAGVTQSPTHLIKTRGQQVTLRCSPISGHKSVSWYQQVLGQGPQFIFQYYEKEERGRGNFPDRFSARQFPNYSSELNVNALLLGDSALYLCASRLVGSPETQYFGPGTRLLVL.

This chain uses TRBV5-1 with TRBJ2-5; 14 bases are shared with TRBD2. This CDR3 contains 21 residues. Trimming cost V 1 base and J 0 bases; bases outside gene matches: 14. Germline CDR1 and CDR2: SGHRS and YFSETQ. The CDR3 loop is CASSLTPTTSGRALNQETQYF. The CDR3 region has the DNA TGCGCCAGCAGCTTGACACCGACGACTAGCGGGAGGGCCCTCAACCAAGAGACCCAGTACTTC. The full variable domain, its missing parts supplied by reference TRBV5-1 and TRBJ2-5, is KAGVTQTPRYLIKTRGQQVTLSCSPISGHRSVSWYQQTPGQGLQFLFEYFSETQRNKGNFPGRFSGRQFSNSRSEMNVSTLELGDSALYLCASSLTPTTSGRALNQETQYFGPGTRLLVL.

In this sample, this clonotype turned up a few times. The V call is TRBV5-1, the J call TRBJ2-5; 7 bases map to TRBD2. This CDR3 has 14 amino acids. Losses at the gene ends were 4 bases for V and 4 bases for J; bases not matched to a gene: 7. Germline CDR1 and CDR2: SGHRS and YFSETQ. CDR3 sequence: CASSPLAGVETQYF. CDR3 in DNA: TGCGCCAGCAGCCCCTTGGCGGGAGTAGAGACCCAGTACTTC.

CDR3 sequence (DNA): TGCAGTGCGAGGACAGGGATACGTGGCTACACCTTC. This sequence encodes CSARTGIRGYTF. The chain is built from TRBV20-1 and TRBJ1-2; TRBD1 aligns across 8 bases. Trimming cost V 6 bases and J 7 bases; bases outside gene matches: 7. CDR1 DFQATT and CDR2 SNEGSKA come from the germline V gene (reference sequence). The CDR3 length is 12 residues.

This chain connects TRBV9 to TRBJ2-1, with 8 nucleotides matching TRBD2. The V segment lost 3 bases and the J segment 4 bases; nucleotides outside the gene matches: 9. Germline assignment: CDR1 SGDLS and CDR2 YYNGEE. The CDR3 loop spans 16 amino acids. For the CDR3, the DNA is TGTGCCAGCAGCGGGGGCCCGGGAGGGGGGTACAATGAGCAGTTCTTC. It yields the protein CASSGGPGGGYNEQFF.